These T cell receptor beta chains were read from a single sample in a study of blood T cell repertoires in COVID-19. Sequencing was performed with immunoSEQ multiplex PCR; in TCRdb, only in-frame clones are kept and a portion is missing. The repertoire holds 160,000 or so clones, roughly 81% seen once, with approximately 5.4% in the top ten. The material sequenced was peripheral blood. The receptors stem from a woman in her forties or fifties with COVID-19, enrolled during active disease. The conserved cysteine and the conserved F or W are not part of the CDR3 here. Fields, in order: J gene, V gene, CDR3 protein.

TRBJ1-2,TRBV11-2,ASSSPGGENYGYT
TRBJ1-6,TRBV19,ASKRGWDNSPLH
TRBJ1-2,TRBV12-3/TRBV12-4,ASSRQGSGYT
TRBJ2-1,TRBV29-1,SVGALADEQF
TRBJ2-1,TRBV2,ASSEQASGAPL
TRBJ1-5,TRBV4-1,ASSHAGGPQH
TRBJ2-2,TRBV18,ASSPPTSGDHTGELF
TRBJ2-6,TRBV24-1,ATSTGGLISGANVLT
TRBJ2-5,TRBV10-3,AISELTGQETQY
TRBJ2-1,TRBV5-1,ASSLERGGNEQF
TRBJ2-7,TRBV20-1,SASPGRSSYEQY